This T cell receptor beta chain was sequenced for a study of T cells expressing NK-cell markers. TCRdb re-called the 5' RACE reads and gives one entry per CDR3 protein, without DNA. The ten top clones account for about 39%, within a sample of 150,000 to 170,000 distinct CDR3 sequences. Concerning this clonotype itself: What it binds is not known.

The CDR3 spans 11 residues. CDR1 and CDR2 (germline): DFQATT, SNEGSKA (reference sequence). Study-wide findings and caveats: Whether expanded NKG2C-expressing T cell clones recognize HCMV is unknown.

Sequencing was done on a sample of blood T cells: a sorted CD56 or NKG2C T cell subset, CD4+ or CD8+ T cells, or bulk PBMC T cells (not recorded which). The origin of this receptor is a woman in her forties or fifties in good health. This chain uses TRBV20-1 with TRBJ2-1. The CDR3 protein is CTPKAYNEQFF.